This is a list of T cell receptor beta chains from one sample in a study of neurological immune-mediated disorders. TCRdb itself ran the 5' RACE reads through MiXCR, one entry per CDR3 protein. The sample lists roughly 62,000 distinct CDR3 sequences, roughly 3.5% occurring once. Sequences were obtained from PBMCs. These receptor sequences come from a woman aged 50 to 60 with multiple sclerosis. CDR3s include the opening cysteine and the closing phenylalanine or tryptophan. Fields, in order: J gene, clone size, V gene, D gene, CDR3 DNA, CDR3 protein. The D gene is left open where the match is weak. Part of the rows lack a size; the others show once, few, many or a class for expanded clones.

TRBJ2-5	many	TRBV6-5	TRBD2	TGTGCCAGCAGTTGGACTAGCGGACAAGAGACCCAGTACTTC	CASSWTSGQETQYF
TRBJ1-1	many	TRBV7-2	-	TGTGCCACCTCGGTTGCTATGAACACTGAAGCTTTCTTT	CATSVAMNTEAFF
TRBJ2-7	few	TRBV7-2	TRBD2	TGTGCCAGCAGCTTAAGTAGCGGGATGGGCCGGGAGCAGTACTTC	CASSLSSGMGREQYF
TRBJ2-2	many	TRBV20-1	TRBD1	TGCAGTGCTGATCAGGGGGCGAACACCGGGGAGCTGTTTTTT	CSADQGANTGELFF
TRBJ1-5	many	TRBV7-8	-	TGTGCCAGCAGCTTATATGAGTCCTATAGGCGTCAGCCCCAGCATTTT	CASSLYESYRRQPQHF
TRBJ2-1	-	TRBV12-3/TRBV12-4	-	TGTGCCAGCAGCCGAGGGGATGGTGAGCAGTTCTTC	CASSRGDGEQFF
TRBJ2-5	many	TRBV11-3	TRBD1	TGTGCCAGCAGCAAGACAGGGGATGAGACCCAGTACTTC	CASSKTGDETQYF
TRBJ2-7	-	TRBV4-1	-	TGCGCCAGCAGCCAAGAAGGGCAGATTAATTCCTACGAGCAGTACTTC	CASSQEGQINSYEQYF
TRBJ2-5	few	TRBV18	-	TGTGCCAGCTCACCACAGGGAGGAAGAGAGACCCAGTACTTC	CASSPQGGRETQYF
TRBJ1-5	many	TRBV6-2/TRBV6-3	TRBD1	TGTGCCAGCACAACGGACAGGGAGCAGCCCCAGCATTTT	CASTTDREQPQHF
TRBJ2-1	many	TRBV20-1	TRBD2	TGCAGTGCTAAAATTCTTAGCGGGAGAGCGAATGAGCAGTTCTTC	CSAKILSGRANEQFF
TRBJ2-1	many	TRBV5-1	-	TGCGCCAGCAGCTTAACGGGATTCGGTAATGAGCAGTTCTTC	CASSLTGFGNEQFF
TRBJ1-1	many	TRBV7-2	TRBD1	TGTGCCAGCAGCACAGGACAGGGAACCATGAACACTGAAGCTTTCTTT	CASSTGQGTMNTEAFF
TRBJ2-7	many	TRBV20-1	-	TGCAGTGCTATAATCTTTGAGGGGTCCCCCTACGAGCAGTACTTC	CSAIIFEGSPYEQYF
TRBJ2-7	many	TRBV29-1	-	TGCAGCGTTGGGCAGAACCTCTACGAGCAGTACTTC	CSVGQNLYEQYF
TRBJ1-5	few	TRBV20-1	-	TGCAGTGCTAGAGATCGATCAGGGCGAAGCAATCAGCCCCAGCATTTT	CSARDRSGRSNQPQHF
TRBJ2-4	few	TRBV6-2/TRBV6-3	-	TGTGCCAGCAGTCTGGGAACTCCTTGGGGCATTCAGTACTTC	CASSLGTPWGIQYF
TRBJ2-7	-	TRBV4-3	TRBD2	TGCGCCAGCAGCCAAGCGGTACTAGCGGGAGGGGTGTACTTC	CASSQAVLAGGVYF
TRBJ2-1	many	TRBV14	-	TGTGCCAGCAGCCAAGAACTTAGGGTCGGGCAGTTCTTC	CASSQELRVGQFF
TRBJ2-1	many	TRBV9	-	TGTGCCAGCAGCGTCTTGGACTCTTACAATGAGCAGTTCTTC	CASSVLDSYNEQFF
TRBJ2-1	many	TRBV20-1	-	TGCAGTGCTAGCCCCCGCTCCGGACTGAGCATCTCCTACAATGAGCAGTTCTTC	CSASPRSGLSISYNEQFF
TRBJ1-2	many	TRBV5-5	TRBD1	TGTGCCAGCAGCTTGGCTATCGGCAGGGGGAACTATGGCTACACCTTC	CASSLAIGRGNYGYTF
TRBJ2-7	few	TRBV3-1	-	TGTGCCAGCAGCCAAGACGGGCGGGTCCACGAGCAGTACTTC	CASSQDGRVHEQYF
TRBJ1-6	many	TRBV5-1	-	TGCGCCAGCAGCTTGGTGGATTCACCCCTCCACTTT	CASSLVDSPLHF
TRBJ1-5	many	TRBV11-2	-	TGTGCCAGCAGCGCGACAGGCGCTCAAAATCAGCCCCAGCATTTT	CASSATGAQNQPQHF
TRBJ2-2	many	TRBV29-1	-	TGCAGCGTTGAATTGCGACCGTCAACCGGGGAGCTGTTTTTT	CSVELRPSTGELFF
TRBJ2-3	many	TRBV5-1	-	TGCGCCAGCAGCCTCGGGATAGCGGAGAGGACAGATACGCAGTATTTT	CASSLGIAERTDTQYF
TRBJ2-3	many	TRBV28	TRBD1	TGTGCCACCGGGGACAGGGGAGTAGGTACAGATACGCAGTATTTT	CATGDRGVGTDTQYF
TRBJ2-7	many	TRBV10-3	TRBD1	TGTGCCATCAGCTCTAATACAGGGGGCATTGGCTACGAGCAGTACTTC	CAISSNTGGIGYEQYF
TRBJ1-2	many	TRBV24-1	-	TGTGCCACCTCTAGAGGCGGGAACTATGGCTACACCTTC	CATSRGGNYGYTF
TRBJ2-3	many	TRBV14	TRBD1	TGTGCCAGCAGCCCGGCGGGACAGGGCACAGATACGCAGTATTTT	CASSPAGQGTDTQYF
TRBJ1-5	many	TRBV12-5	-	TGTGCTAGTCGGGACACCTTAAATCAGCCCCAGCATTTT	CASRDTLNQPQHF
TRBJ2-3	many	TRBV5-1	-	TGCGCCAGCAGCCCCCAATTGCGCACAGATACGCAGTATTTT	CASSPQLRTDTQYF
TRBJ2-1	many	TRBV12-3/TRBV12-4	TRBD1	TGTGCCAGCAGTTTAGCCGGGACAGGGAATGAGCAGTTCTTC	CASSLAGTGNEQFF
TRBJ1-2	many	TRBV20-1	-	TGCAGTGCTAGTGATAGGGGTTACAATGGCTACACCTTC	CSASDRGYNGYTF
TRBJ1-5	many	TRBV29-1	TRBD1	TGCAGCGTTTTAACAGGGGGACAGCCCCAGCATTTT	CSVLTGGQPQHF
TRBJ2-3	many	TRBV29-1	TRBD1	TGCAGCGTTGAAGATACCGGGACAGGGTGGGATACGCAGTATTTT	CSVEDTGTGWDTQYF
TRBJ2-5	many	TRBV7-2	-	TGTGCCAGCAGCTTAGGCGCCAGGGGTAACGTGGAGACCCAGTACTTC	CASSLGARGNVETQYF
TRBJ2-2	many	TRBV7-7	TRBD2	TGTGCTAGCAAGTCCGGACTAGCGGGAGGCACCGGGGAGCTGTTTTTT	CASKSGLAGGTGELFF
TRBJ1-1	few	TRBV20-1	-	TGCAGTGCTTACCCCCCCGGCGTAAACACTGAAGCTTTCTTT	CSAYPPGVNTEAFF
TRBJ2-7	many	TRBV20-1	-	TGCAGTGCTAGAGATGGGACCAATATCTACGAGCAGTACTTC	CSARDGTNIYEQYF
TRBJ2-1	few	TRBV4-2	-	TGTGCCAGCAGCCAAGTAGACAATGAGCAGTTCTTC	CASSQVDNEQFF
TRBJ2-3	many	TRBV7-9	TRBD2	TGTGCCAGCAGCCCCTGGACTAGCGGGAGTACAGATACGCAGTATTTT	CASSPWTSGSTDTQYF
TRBJ1-6	many	TRBV4-3	-	TGCGCCAGCAGCCAAGATAAGGGTTCACCCCTCCACTTT	CASSQDKGSPLHF
TRBJ1-1	many	TRBV20-1	-	TGCAGTGCTCGGGAGGGGATTAGGGACACTGAAGCTTTCTTT	CSAREGIRDTEAFF
TRBJ1-2	many	TRBV27	TRBD1	TGTGCCAGCTCGCCGGAGGGACAGTCATATGGCTACACCTTC	CASSPEGQSYGYTF
TRBJ2-2	many	TRBV20-1	-	TGCAGTGCGGCGGGACCCCCGAACACCGGGGAGCTGTTTTTT	CSAAGPPNTGELFF
TRBJ1-3	many	TRBV5-1	-	TGCGCCAGCAGCTTCGGCGCCTCTGGAAACACCATATATTTT	CASSFGASGNTIYF
TRBJ2-5	many	TRBV5-1	-	TGCGCCAGCAGCTTGGAAACCCAAGAGACCCAGTACTTC	CASSLETQETQYF
TRBJ2-7	many	TRBV10-3	-	TGTGCCATCAGTGAGTCCCCCGGGACCGGGGAGTACTTC	CAISESPGTGEYF
TRBJ1-2	many	TRBV6-5	-	TGTGCCAGCAAACTTGGGGGTGGCTACACCTTC	CASKLGGGYTF
TRBJ2-7	-	TRBV10-3	-	TGTGCCATCAGTGCAAAGGTATCCGAGCAGTACTTC	CAISAKVSEQYF
TRBJ2-1	medium-sized	TRBV20-1	TRBD2	TGCAGTGCCCCGGCTAGCGGTAACAATGAGCAGTTCTTC	CSAPASGNNEQFF
TRBJ1-5	-	TRBV5-5	-	TGTGCCAGCAGCTTGGCAGCGACGGCTCAGCCCCAGAATTTT	CASSLAATAQPQNF
TRBJ2-4	many	TRBV5-1	TRBD2	TGCGCCAGCAGCTTGGGACTAGCGGGAAACATTCAGTACTTC	CASSLGLAGNIQYF
TRBJ2-1	many	TRBV11-2	TRBD2	TGTGCCAGCAGCTTAGCCCGCAGGGGACTAGCCTTTAATGAGCAGTTCTTC	CASSLARRGLAFNEQFF
TRBJ2-3	many	TRBV20-1	-	TGCAGTGCTAGAGAACTAGGGGGTCCCGCAGATACGCAGTATTTT	CSARELGGPADTQYF
TRBJ2-3	many	TRBV5-1	-	TGCGCCAGCAGCCTATTAACAGGGGAGGCAGATACGCAGTATTTT	CASSLLTGEADTQYF
TRBJ2-1	many	TRBV5-4	-	TGTGCCAGCAGCGCCTACAATGAGCAGTTCTTC	CASSAYNEQFF
TRBJ2-7	many	TRBV4-3	-	TGCGCCAGCAGCCCTTCGAGGGGCATGTCCTACGAGCAGTACTTC	CASSPSRGMSYEQYF